This T cell receptor beta chain was sequenced for a study of blood T cell repertoires in COVID-19. The length of the CDR3 is 15 residues. Germline values: CDR1 SGHTA, CDR2 FQGNSA. The V and J ends lost 1 base and 1 base respectively, with 10 bases between them. Generated by immunoSEQ multiplex PCR, the TCRdb table keeps only in-frame clones and is missing some. This sample has under 85,000 clones, with roughly 89% found just once. The sequence was obtained from a man aged 70 or older with active or convalescent COVID-19. The sequencing input was peripheral blood. The chain employs TRBV7-2 and TRBJ1-1, with D possibly TRBD1 on 5 matching bases. CDR3 DNA sequence: TGTGCCAGCAGCTTAGTTGCAGGGTGGAACACTGAAGCTTTCTTT. Translation gives CASSLVAGWNTEAFF. Filled out from reference TRBV7-2 and TRBJ1-1, the complete variable domain reads GAGVSQSPSNKVTEKGKDVELRCDPISGHTALYWYRQSLGQGLEFLIYFQGNSAPDKSGLPSDRFSAERTGGSVSTLTIQRTQQEDSAVYLCASSLVAGWNTEAFFGQGTRLTVV.